This TCR beta chain was found in a study of cytomegalovirus exposure and HLA in healthy donors (dated by TCRdb to 2016 to 2017). For the study in its entirety: An earlier analysis of under 600 of the donors reported more than 250 Gb of sequence data and around 110 million unique TCR beta sequences from some 180 million T cells. Around 330 gigabases of sequencing data and around 85 million unique TCR sequences made up an early release that covered several hundred HLA-typed donors. Of the 300 to 500 genotyped donors, 81% were placed in the genetic ancestry cluster associated with self-reported Caucasian donors. The study was designed to test whether signatures of past pathogen exposure could be identified by cataloging public T cell receptors. The T cell repertoires of 700 or so subjects were profiled by immunosequencing and related to cytomegalovirus serostatus. In addition to the first cohort of roughly 670 subjects, a separate validation cohort of under 150 different subjects was used. The study combined high-throughput TCR immunosequencing, statistical association of individual TCRs with disease status, and machine learning to predict cytomegalovirus infection status. A later analysis re-analyzed previously published TCR beta repertoires from approximately 700 donors and added high-resolution HLA genotyping to study TCR occurrence patterns. Rather than drawing on any new phenotypic data, the later analysis identified candidate immune exposures from TCR beta sequences and the way those sequences occurred across donors. In an earlier analysis of around 540 of the donors, high-throughput TCR beta sequencing was used to judge whether each TCR beta V gene segment behaved as functional or pseudogenic. Alongside the repertoire data, information on donor age, sex, ethnicity and CMV serostatus was compiled. In a later genetic analysis, genome-wide SNP genotypes for about three fifths of the roughly 670 donors were used, and that subset was treated as a discovery cohort. Every discovery cohort repertoire had been produced on one sequencing platform. Class I and class II HLA loci were covered by the typing at four-digit resolution. The number of donors typed differed by locus, with about 629-630 for A, B, C, DRB1 and DQB1, 522 for DQA1, over 600 for DPA1, and 400 to 490 for DPB1. A handful of DR-DQ haplotypes were handled as single units for association and clustering because linkage in the cohort was strong. Among a few hundred genotyped donors of the cohort, an average of approximately 250,000 unique TCR beta nucleotide sequences were sequenced per donor, roughly 18% of them non-productive. Broader findings and caveats from the paper: The classifier was reported to diagnose cytomegalovirus status with high specificity and sensitivity in both the original and validation cohorts. A further reported finding was that TCR beta sequences accurately predicted the HLA-A and HLA-B alleles for most subjects in the first cohort. In a later genetic analysis, a missense DCLRE1C variant was associated with V-gene and J-gene trimming of TCR beta chains, and the association was replicated in an independent cohort. Over 15 rarely observed V segments, including chromosome 9 orphons, were excluded from the earlier analysis of about 610 of the donors because counts were too low. Roughly uniform sequencing depth across donors was assumed in presence/absence analyses, although this assumption may not hold. Immune exposure information for the cohort was limited to CMV serostatus. In a later analysis, HLA-associated TCR beta chains were found to be more clonally expanded and to have lower generation probabilities than equally common non-associated chains. The 87-base-pair reads could not distinguish some IMGT-functional V segments, including TRBV6-2 and TRBV6-3, so those segments were excluded. When HLA alleles, especially DR and DQ, strongly co-occurred, TCR associations were difficult to assign to individual alleles. Across donors, most TCR sequences were observed very rarely, whereas some public TCRs were present in many individuals. A total of roughly 160 TCR beta chains were listed by the study as associated with cytomegalovirus. In a later analysis, 16,951 TCR beta sequences were associated with specific HLA alleles at a false discovery rate of 0.05. The authors suggested that the approach could potentially be generalized to other disease states and immunological phenotypes. A cluster of highly shared sequence variants was judged likely to be a technical artifact of the sequencing pipeline. According to a later analysis, most CMV-associated TCR beta chains appeared to be HLA-restricted, and the HLA associations seemed to be driven largely by CMV exposure. In a later analysis, TCR association rates were found to vary across HLA loci, with the most associated TCRs seen for DRB1 alleles and the fewest for HLA-C alleles. In vitro tests confirmed that a few of the cytomegalovirus-associated TCR beta chains recognize cytomegalovirus antigens. Linkage disequilibrium might explain the correlated functional status among segregating V segments, but an unknown experimental factor could not be ruled out. Broadly in line with IMGT annotations, most TCR beta V segments showed up in productive rearrangements about 87% or about 30% of the time in an earlier analysis of around 600 of the donors. In this cohort, only TCR beta chains were sequenced, and detectable features were limited by the absence of alpha or paired-chain data. Several of the top co-occurrence clusters appeared to be linked to parvovirus B19, influenza, CMV and Epstein-Barr virus, according to a later analysis. In a later genetic analysis, fewer N-insertions in productive TCRs were reported among donors in an Asian-associated ancestry cluster than the roughly 710-donor mean. HLA typing was unavailable for some donors at each locus, so association tests used only the typed subset.

Library construction relied on the immunoSEQ multiplex PCR assay. For the multiplex PCR, a mixture combining 60 forward primers for TCR Vbeta segments and 13 reverse primers for TCR Jbeta segments was used. A multiplex PCR assay on genomic DNA amplified the CDR3 region of rearranged TCR beta genes. The amplified TCR beta libraries were sequenced on the Illumina HiSeq System as 87-base-pair reads. The original methods were these. Across the roughly 700 repertoires, a later analysis counted tens of millions of unique TCR beta chains, approximately 10 million of which were shared by at least two donors. A nearest-neighbor algorithm error-corrected the raw reads and collapsed the reads into unique sequences, merging closely related sequences to remove PCR and sequencing errors. V, D and J gene segments were assigned by aligning CDR3 sequences to IMGT reference sequences. For a sequence to be retained, at least a six-nucleotide match to both a V gene segment and a J gene segment was required. Rearrangements were classified as productive when the CDR3 lacked stop codons and remained in frame with V and J, and all other rearrangements were classified as non-productive. Following IMGT convention, CDR3 was defined as the stretch from the second conserved V-encoded cysteine to the conserved J-encoded phenylalanine. The earlier analysis of about 570 of the donors excluded any sequence lacking an unambiguous match to a single V gene segment. An earlier analysis of a few hundred of the donors classified V segments as functional when productive rearrangements were above 56.7% and as segregating when the standard deviation between donors was above 5%. A statistical classification framework was built to diagnose cytomegalovirus status from the catalog of TCR beta chain sequences. In a later analysis, V and J genes were assigned by comparing TCR nucleotide sequences against IMGT/GENE-DB human TR gene sequences. Using the TCRdist pipeline, a later analysis assigned CDR3 sequences along with most-parsimonious VDJ recombination scenarios. In a later analysis, every TCR beta chain was defined by the combination of its CDR3 amino acid sequence and its V-gene family, and reads without a unique V-gene family were dropped. To address suspected cross-contamination and a sequencing artifact, a later analysis removed roughly 640 highly shared, low-generation-probability nucleotide sequences. A later analysis calculated a clonal expansion index for each public chain from normalized within-repertoire ranks of inferred template counts. Generation probabilities in a later analysis came from a VDJ recombination model fitted to out-of-frame rearrangements, and those results were checked against IGoR. In a later analysis, TCR-TCR, TCR-HLA and TCR-CMV co-occurrence was scored with hypergeometric tests, and a repertoire-size bias correction was applied to TCR pairs. A later analysis estimated false discovery rates by permuting HLA or CMV assignments 20 times. In a later analysis, co-occurring TCRs were grouped using DBSCAN, with TCRdist sequence similarity added in when clustering inside HLA-allele-positive subsets. Repertoires with fewer than 30,000 or more than 120,000 public chains were left out of co-occurrence clustering, as were four to six repertoires with anomalous nucleotide sharing. TCRdb took over this immuneACCESS table, retaining in-frame rearrangements with V and J assigned. Such tables are incomplete; in checked studies, under half of the missing clones stem from an unresolved V gene, and the remainder is unexplained. Clone size and V and J calls were adopted from that table, with D and trimming inferred from the DNA. The table for this sample lists roughly 150,000 clones; over 50% of them were counted only once. The top ten hold 1.6% of the sample.

The cohort consisted of hundreds of healthy bone marrow donors. At the time of sampling, every cohort member was nominally healthy, though immune exposures that went unrecorded were likely present. Of the 550 to 750 cohort members, around 290 had positive CMV serostatus and fewer than 400 had negative CMV serostatus, and CMV serostatus was not recorded for the donor. A peripheral blood sample was collected from each donor, and TCR beta sequencing was performed on peripheral blood mononuclear cells. Genomic DNA extraction from the blood cell samples was performed with the Qiagen DNeasy Blood Extraction Kit. This clone was seen only a few times. No antigen is known for it. No qualities accompany the bases; no much larger clone lies one base away. From cysteine to phenylalanine, the CDR3 is 16 amino acids long. The CDR3 DNA has 48 bases and is translated from base 1. In the germline V gene (reference sequence), CDR1 corresponds to SGHNT and CDR2 to YYREEE. V trim: 0 bases; J trim: 3 bases; unmatched bases: 9.

The chain was built from TRBV5-4 and TRBJ2-7, with 7 bases matching TRBD2. The origin of this receptor is a human donor in good health. The sample comprised PBMCs. The CDR3 corresponds to CASSLGPSGGNYEQYF. The DNA sequence follows: TGTGCCAGCAGCTTGGGGCCTAGCGGAGGGAACTACGAGCAGTACTTC.